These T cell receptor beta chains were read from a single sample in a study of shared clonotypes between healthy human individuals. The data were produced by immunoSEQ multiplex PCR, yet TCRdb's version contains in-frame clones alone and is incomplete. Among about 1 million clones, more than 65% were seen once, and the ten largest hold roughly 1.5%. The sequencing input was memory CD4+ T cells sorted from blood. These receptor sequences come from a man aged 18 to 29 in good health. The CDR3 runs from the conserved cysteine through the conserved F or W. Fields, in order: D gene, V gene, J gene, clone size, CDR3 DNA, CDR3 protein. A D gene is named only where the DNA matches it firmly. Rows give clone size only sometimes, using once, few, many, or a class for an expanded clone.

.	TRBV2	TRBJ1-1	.	TGTGCCAGCAGTGAACAGGGGCCAAATACTGAAGCTTTCTTT	CASSEQGPNTEAFF
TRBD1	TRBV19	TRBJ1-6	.	TGTGCCAGTACCTCTCAAATGGGACAGGGACATAATTCACCCCTCCACTTT	CASTSQMGQGHNSPLHF
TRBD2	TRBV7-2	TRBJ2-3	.	TGTGCCAGCAGAGTGGCGGGAGTCGGAGATACGCAGTATTTT	CASRVAGVGDTQYF
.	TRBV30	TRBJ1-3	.	TGTGCCTCATCTGGGGGCTCTGGAAACACCATATATTTT	CASSGGSGNTIYF
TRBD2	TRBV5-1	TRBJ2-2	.	TGCGCCAGCAGCCCCCCTAGCGGAAACACCGGGGAGCTGTTTTTT	CASSPPSGNTGELFF
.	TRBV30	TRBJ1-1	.	TGTGCCTGGACCCGACCAGGCTTGAACACTGAAGCTTTCTTT	CAWTRPGLNTEAFF
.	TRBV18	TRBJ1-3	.	TGTGCCAGCTCACCATCTGTCGGTCAAACTGGAAACACCATATATTTT	CASSPSVGQTGNTIYF
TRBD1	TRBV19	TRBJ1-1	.	TGTGCCAGTAGTAGGGGGACAGGATTGAACACTGAAGCTTTCTTT	CASSRGTGLNTEAFF
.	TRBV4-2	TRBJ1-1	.	TGTGCCAGCAGCTTTTCTGAGGGCACTGAAGCTTTCTTT	CASSFSEGTEAFF
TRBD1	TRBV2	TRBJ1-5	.	TGTGCCAGCAGAGGACAGGGGGCCCAGCCCCAGCATTTT	CASRGQGAQPQHF
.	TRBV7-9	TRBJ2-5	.	TGTGCCAGCAGCTTAGAGGTGACGACCCAGTACTTC	CASSLEVTTQYF
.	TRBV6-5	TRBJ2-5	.	TGTGCCAGCAGTTACGCGGGAAAGGAGACCCAGTACTTC	CASSYAGKETQYF
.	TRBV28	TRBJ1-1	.	TGTGCCAGCAGTGCCGTGTGGGGTGGTGCAGGGGCGATTATCTTAGCTGACACTGAAGCTTTCTTT	CASSAVWGGAGAIILADTEAFF
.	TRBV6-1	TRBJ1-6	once	TGTGCCAGCAGTGAAGCCACGGGGAATTCACCCCTCCACTTT	CASSEATGNSPLHF
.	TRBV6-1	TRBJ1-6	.	TGTGCCAGCAGTTATACAGAGAATTCACCCCTCCACTTT	CASSYTENSPLHF
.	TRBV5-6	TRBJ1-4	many	TGTGCCAGCAGCTTGGCGGGGGCACAGGAAAAACTGTTTTTT	CASSLAGAQEKLFF
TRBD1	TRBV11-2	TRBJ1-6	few	TGTGCCAGCAGCTTCCGACAGGGCCTGGGGAATTCACCCCTCCACTTT	CASSFRQGLGNSPLHF
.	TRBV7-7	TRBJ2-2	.	TGTGCTAGCAGCTTAGCGGCCGGGACCGGGGAGCTGTTTTTT	CASSLAAGTGELFF
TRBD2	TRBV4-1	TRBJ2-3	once	TGCGCCAGCAGCCAAGCGGGGGGTCGCCCTGACACAGATACGCAGTATTTT	CASSQAGGRPDTDTQYF
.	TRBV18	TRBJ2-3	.	TGTGCCAGCTCACGGGGGGCTACCCTGGATACGCAGTATTTT	CASSRGATLDTQYF
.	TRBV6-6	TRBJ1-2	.	TGTGCCTCGTGGGGTCTCCTTAATGGCTACACCTTC	CASWGLLNGYTF
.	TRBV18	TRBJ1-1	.	TGTGCCAGCTCATTAGGGATTATGAACACTGAAGCTTTCTTT	CASSLGIMNTEAFF
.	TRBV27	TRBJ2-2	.	TGTGCCAGCAGTTCGGGGGGCTGGGACGGGGAGCTGTTTTTT	CASSSGGWDGELFF
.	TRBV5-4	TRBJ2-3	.	TGTGCCAGCAGCTCGGACCAGTTGGGTACGCAGTATTTT	CASSSDQLGTQYF
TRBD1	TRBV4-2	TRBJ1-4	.	TGTGCCAGCAGCCAAGATCTGGGGCTAGGGGGCGAAAAACTGTTTTTT	CASSQDLGLGGEKLFF
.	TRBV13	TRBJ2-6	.	TGTGCCAGCAGCCTGAACACTGGGGCCAACGTCCTGACTTTC	CASSLNTGANVLTF
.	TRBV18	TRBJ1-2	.	TGTGCCAGCTCACCCCCGGAGATTTACTATGGCTACACCTTC	CASSPPEIYYGYTF
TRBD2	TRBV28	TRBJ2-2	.	TGTGCCAGCAGTTCACCGGGAGGGACCGGGGAGCTGTTTTTT	CASSSPGGTGELFF
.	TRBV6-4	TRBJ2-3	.	TGTGCCAGCATCGGCCTTACCATGGCCGAAGCAGGTACGCAGTATTTT	CASIGLTMAEAGTQYF
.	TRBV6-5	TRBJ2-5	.	TGTGCCTCCAGGGGCCTATCGGGGGAGACCCAGTACTTC	CASRGLSGETQYF
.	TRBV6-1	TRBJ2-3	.	TGTGCCAGCACAGAACCCGGGAGACCCACAGATACGCAGTATTTT	CASTEPGRPTDTQYF
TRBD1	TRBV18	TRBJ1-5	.	TGTGCCAGCTCACCACCGGGGGACAGGGGAGCCCAGCATTTT	CASSPPGDRGAQHF
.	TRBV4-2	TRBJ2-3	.	TGTGCCAGCAGCCAAGATAAGGCGGGGGCCCCCACAGATACGCAGTATTTT	CASSQDKAGAPTDTQYF
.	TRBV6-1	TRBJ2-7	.	TGTGCCAGCAGTGAATTCTACGAGCAGTACTTC	CASSEFYEQYF
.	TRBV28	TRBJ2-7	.	TGTGCCAGCAGGAACCCGACAGACTCCTACGAGCAGTACTTC	CASRNPTDSYEQYF
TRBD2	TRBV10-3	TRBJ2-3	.	TGTGCCATCAGTCTCCGGACTAGCGGGAGCACAGATACGCAGTATTTT	CAISLRTSGSTDTQYF
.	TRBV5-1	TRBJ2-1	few	TGCGCCAGCAGCATAGAGAGCTCCTACAATGAGCAGTTCTTC	CASSIESSYNEQFF
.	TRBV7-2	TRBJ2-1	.	TGTGCCAGCCGCCCGGCGGCGAGCTCCTACAATGAGCAGTTCTTC	CASRPAASSYNEQFF
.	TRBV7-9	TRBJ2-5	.	TGTGCCAGCTCTCCGGACGGGACACCACTAGAGTCCCAGTACTTC	CASSPDGTPLESQYF
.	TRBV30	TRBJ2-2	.	TGTGCCTGGAGTTATGGCGGGGAGCTGTTTTTT	CAWSYGGELFF
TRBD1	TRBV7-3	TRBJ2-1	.	TGTGCCAGCAGCTTAAGGGACAGGCCCTACAATGAGCAGTTCTTC	CASSLRDRPYNEQFF
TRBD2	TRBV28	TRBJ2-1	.	TGTGCCAGCAGTCTCGGGACTAGCGGGAAGAAGGATGAGCAGTTCTTC	CASSLGTSGKKDEQFF
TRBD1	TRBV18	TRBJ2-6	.	TGTGCCAGCTCACCACCGACAGGGGGCGGCGGGGCCAACGTCCTGACTTTC	CASSPPTGGGGANVLTF
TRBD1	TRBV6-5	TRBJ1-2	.	TGTGCCAGCAGTGAAACAGGGGGCGCATATGGCTACACCTTC	CASSETGGAYGYTF
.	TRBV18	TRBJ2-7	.	TGTGCCAGCTCACCGAGGCAGGGTGACAGGGAGCAGTACTTC	CASSPRQGDREQYF
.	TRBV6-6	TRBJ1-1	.	TGTGCCAGCAGAGCTAACACTGATTACACTGAAGCTTTCTTT	CASRANTDYTEAFF
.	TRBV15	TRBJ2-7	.	TGTGCCACCAGCAAGCCCACAGGGGGGGGCGAGCAGTACTTC	CATSKPTGGGEQYF
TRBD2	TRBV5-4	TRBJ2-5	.	TGTGCCAGCAGCACCAGAAGCGGGGGGAATAGGGAGACCCAGTACTTC	CASSTRSGGNRETQYF
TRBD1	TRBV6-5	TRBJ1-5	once	TGTGCCAGCAGTACGCTCCTACAGGGGGGTCAGCCCCAGCATTTT	CASSTLLQGGQPQHF
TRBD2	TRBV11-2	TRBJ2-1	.	TGTGCCAGCAGCTTAAGTCTAGCGGGAGAAGGACCGCCCTACAATGAGCAGTTCTTC	CASSLSLAGEGPPYNEQFF
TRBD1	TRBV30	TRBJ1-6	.	TGTGCCAGAGGACAGGGGAATAATTCACCCCTCCACTTT	CARGQGNNSPLHF
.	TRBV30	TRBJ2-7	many	TGTGCCTGGAGGACCCGTCGGGAGCAGTACTTC	CAWRTRREQYF
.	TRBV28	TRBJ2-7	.	TGTGCCAGCAGTTCACATCAAGCCGGCTCCTACGAGCAGTACTTC	CASSSHQAGSYEQYF